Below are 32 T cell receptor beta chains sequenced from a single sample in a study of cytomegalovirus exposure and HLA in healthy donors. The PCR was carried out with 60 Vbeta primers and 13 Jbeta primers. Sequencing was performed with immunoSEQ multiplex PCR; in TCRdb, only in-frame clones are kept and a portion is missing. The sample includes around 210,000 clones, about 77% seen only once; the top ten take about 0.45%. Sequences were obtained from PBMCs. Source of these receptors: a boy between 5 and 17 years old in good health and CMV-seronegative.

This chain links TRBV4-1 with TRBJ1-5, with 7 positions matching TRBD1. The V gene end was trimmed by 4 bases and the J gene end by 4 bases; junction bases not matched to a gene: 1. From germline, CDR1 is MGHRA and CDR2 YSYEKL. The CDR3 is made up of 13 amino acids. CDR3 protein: CASSPTGNQPQHF. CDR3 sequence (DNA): TGCGCCAGCAGCCCGACAGGGAATCAGCCCCAGCATTTT.

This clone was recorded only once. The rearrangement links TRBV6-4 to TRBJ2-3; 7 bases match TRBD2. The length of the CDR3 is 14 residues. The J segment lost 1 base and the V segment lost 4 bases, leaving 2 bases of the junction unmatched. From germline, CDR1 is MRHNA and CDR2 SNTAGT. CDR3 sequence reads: CASSVAGGTDTQYF. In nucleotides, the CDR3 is TGTGCCAGCAGTGTCGCGGGGGGCACAGATACGCAGTATTTT.

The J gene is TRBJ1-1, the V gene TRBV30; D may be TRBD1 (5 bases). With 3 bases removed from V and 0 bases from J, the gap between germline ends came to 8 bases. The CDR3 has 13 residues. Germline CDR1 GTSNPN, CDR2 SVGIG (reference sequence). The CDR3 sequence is CAWRTDMNTEAFF. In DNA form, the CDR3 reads TGTGCCTGGAGGACGGACATGAACACTGAAGCTTTCTTT.

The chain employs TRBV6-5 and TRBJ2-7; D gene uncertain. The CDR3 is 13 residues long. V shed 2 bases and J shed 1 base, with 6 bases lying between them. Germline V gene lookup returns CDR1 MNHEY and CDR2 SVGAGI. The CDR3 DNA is TGTGCCAGCAGTTACGCGGAGTCCTACGAGCAGTACTTC. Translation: CASSYAESYEQYF.

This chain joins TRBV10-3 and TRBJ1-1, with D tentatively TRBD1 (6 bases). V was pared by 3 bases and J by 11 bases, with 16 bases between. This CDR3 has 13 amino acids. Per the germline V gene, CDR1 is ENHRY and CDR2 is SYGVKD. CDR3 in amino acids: CAISDDRWRGAFF. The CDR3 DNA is TGTGCCATCAGTGACGACAGGTGGAGAGGGGCTTTCTTT.

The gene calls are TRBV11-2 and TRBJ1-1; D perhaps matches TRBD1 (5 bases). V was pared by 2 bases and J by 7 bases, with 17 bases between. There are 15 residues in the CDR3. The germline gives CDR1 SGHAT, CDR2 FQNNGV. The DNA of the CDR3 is TGTGCCAGCAGCTTACTCTTTCAGGGCATCGGTGAAGCTTTCTTT. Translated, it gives CASSLLFQGIGEAFF.

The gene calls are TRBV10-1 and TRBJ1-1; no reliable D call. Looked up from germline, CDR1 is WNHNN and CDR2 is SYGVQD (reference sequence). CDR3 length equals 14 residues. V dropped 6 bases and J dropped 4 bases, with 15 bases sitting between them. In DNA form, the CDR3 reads TGCGCCAGCAGACCTACCCGCAGCGGCACTGAAGCTTTCTTT. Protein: CASRPTRSGTEAFF.

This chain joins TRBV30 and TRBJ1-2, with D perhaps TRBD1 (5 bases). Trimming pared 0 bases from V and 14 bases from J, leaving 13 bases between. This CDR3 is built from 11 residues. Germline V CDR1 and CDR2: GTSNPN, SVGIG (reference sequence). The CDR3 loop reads CAWSVGQGRTF. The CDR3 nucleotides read TGTGCCTGGAGTGTAGGGCAGGGAAGAACCTTC.

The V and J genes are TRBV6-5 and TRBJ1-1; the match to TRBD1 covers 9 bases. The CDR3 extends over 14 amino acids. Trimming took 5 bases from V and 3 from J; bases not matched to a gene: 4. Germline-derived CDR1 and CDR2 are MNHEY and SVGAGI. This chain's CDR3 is CASSRTGADTEAFF. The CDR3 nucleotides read TGTGCCAGCAGTCGGACAGGGGCGGACACTGAAGCTTTCTTT.

This CDR3 reads CATSREYLRTGVGKLFF. The CDR3 DNA reads as TGTGCCACCAGCAGAGAGTACCTTAGGACAGGGGTCGGAAAACTGTTTTTT. The chain employs TRBV15 and TRBJ1-4; 9 positions match TRBD1. Germline V gene lookup returns CDR1 LNHNV and CDR2 YYDKDF (reference sequence). Trimming took 0 bases from V and 10 from J; bases not matched to a gene: 12. The CDR3 is 17 residues long.

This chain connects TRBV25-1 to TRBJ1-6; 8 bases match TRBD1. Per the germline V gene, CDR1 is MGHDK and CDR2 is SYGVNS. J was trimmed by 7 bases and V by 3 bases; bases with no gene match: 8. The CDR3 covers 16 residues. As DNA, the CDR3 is TGTGCCAGCAGTGATTTCATGACAGGGGCCAATTCACCCCTCCACTTT. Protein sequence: CASSDFMTGANSPLHF.

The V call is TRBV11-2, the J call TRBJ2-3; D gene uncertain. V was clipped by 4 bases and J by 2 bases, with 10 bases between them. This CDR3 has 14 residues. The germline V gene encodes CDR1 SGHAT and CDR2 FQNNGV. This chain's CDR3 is CASSYLTLTDTQYF. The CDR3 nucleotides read TGTGCCAGCAGCTACCTGACTCTCACAGATACGCAGTATTTT.

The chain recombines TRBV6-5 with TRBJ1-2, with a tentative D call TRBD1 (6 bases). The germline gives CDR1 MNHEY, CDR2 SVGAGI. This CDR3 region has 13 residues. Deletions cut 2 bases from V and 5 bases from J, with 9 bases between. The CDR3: CASSYGGAYGYTF. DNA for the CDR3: TGTGCCAGCAGTTACGGGGGGGCTTATGGCTACACCTTC.

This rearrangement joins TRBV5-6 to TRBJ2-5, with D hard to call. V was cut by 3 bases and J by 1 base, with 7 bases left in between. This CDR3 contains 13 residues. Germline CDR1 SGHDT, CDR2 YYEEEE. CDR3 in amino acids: CASSSLGQETQYF. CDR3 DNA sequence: TGTGCCAGCAGCTCCCTAGGCCAAGAGACCCAGTACTTC.

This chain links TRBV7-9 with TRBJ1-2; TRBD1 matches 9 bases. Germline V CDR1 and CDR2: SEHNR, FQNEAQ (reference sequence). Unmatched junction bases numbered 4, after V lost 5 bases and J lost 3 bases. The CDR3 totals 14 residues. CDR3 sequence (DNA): TGTGCCAGCAGCCGGGGACAGGGTGACTATGGCTACACCTTC. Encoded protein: CASSRGQGDYGYTF.

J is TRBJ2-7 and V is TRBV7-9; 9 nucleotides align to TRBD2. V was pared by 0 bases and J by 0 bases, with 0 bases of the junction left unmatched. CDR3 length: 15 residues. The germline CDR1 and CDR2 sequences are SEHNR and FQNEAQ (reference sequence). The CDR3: CASSLAAGGSYEQYF. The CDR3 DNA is TGTGCCAGCAGCTTAGCAGCGGGGGGCTCCTACGAGCAGTACTTC.

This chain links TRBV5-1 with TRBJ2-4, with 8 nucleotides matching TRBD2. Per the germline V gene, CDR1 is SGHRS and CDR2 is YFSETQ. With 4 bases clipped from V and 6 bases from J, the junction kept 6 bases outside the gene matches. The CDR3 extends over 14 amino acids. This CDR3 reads CASSAGTRPNIQYF. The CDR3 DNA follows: TGCGCCAGCAGCGCGGGGACTAGACCAAACATTCAGTACTTC.

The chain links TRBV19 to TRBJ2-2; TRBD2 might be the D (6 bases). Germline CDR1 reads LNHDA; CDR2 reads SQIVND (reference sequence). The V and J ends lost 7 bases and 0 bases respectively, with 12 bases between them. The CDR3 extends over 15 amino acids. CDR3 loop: CASTTAGTNTGELFF. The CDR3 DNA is TGTGCCAGTACTACAGCGGGCACGAACACCGGGGAGCTGTTTTTT.

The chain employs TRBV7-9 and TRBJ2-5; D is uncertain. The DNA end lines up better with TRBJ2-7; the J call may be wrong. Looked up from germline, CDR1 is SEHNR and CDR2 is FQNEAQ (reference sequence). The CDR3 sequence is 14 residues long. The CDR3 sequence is CASSPHEVTYEQYF. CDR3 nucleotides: TGTGCCAGCAGCCCGCATGAAGTAACCTACGAGCAGTACTTC.

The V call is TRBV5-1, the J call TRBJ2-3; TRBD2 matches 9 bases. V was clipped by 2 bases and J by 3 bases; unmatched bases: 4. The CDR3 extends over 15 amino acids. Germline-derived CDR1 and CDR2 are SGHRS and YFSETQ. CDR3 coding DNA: TGCGCCAGCAGCTTTGGCGGGGGGGATACAGATACGCAGTATTTT. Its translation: CASSFGGGDTDTQYF.

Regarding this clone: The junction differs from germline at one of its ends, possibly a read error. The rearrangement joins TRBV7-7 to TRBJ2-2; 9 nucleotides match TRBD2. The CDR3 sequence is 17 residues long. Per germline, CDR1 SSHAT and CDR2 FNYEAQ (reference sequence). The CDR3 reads CASSPTRLAGGFGELFF. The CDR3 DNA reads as TGTGCTAGCAGCCCGACCCGCCTTGCGGGGGGGTTCGGGGAGCTGTTTTTT.

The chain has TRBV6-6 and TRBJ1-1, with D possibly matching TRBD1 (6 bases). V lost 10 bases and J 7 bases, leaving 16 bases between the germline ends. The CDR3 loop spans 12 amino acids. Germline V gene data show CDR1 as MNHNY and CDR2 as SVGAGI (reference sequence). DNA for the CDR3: TGTGCCACCTTAGAACAGGGTTTTGAAGCTTTCTTT. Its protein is CATLEQGFEAFF.

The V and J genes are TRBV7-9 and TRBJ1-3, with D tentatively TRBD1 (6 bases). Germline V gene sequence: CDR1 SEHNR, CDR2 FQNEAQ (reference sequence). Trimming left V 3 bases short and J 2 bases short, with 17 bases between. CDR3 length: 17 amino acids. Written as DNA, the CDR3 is TGTGCCAGCAGCTTCGCCTCGACAGGCCTAGCTGGAAACACCATATATTTT. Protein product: CASSFASTGLAGNTIYF.

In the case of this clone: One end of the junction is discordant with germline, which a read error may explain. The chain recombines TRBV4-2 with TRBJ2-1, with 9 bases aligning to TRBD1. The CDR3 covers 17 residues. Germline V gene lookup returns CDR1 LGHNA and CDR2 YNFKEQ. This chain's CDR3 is CASSQGADRGSNNEQFF. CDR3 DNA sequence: TGTGCCAGCAGCCAAGGAGCGGACAGGGGCTCCAACAATGAGCAGTTCTTC.

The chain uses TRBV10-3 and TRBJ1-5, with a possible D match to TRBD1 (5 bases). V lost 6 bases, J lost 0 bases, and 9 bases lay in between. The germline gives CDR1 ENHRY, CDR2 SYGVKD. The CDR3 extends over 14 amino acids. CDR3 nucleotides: TGTGCCATCAGGGGGACTAATAGCAATCAGCCCCAGCATTTT. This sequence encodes CAIRGTNSNQPQHF.

CDR3 in DNA: TGTGCCAGCAGCAGGACAGGGGAAAACACTGAAGCTTTCTTT. It yields the protein CASSRTGENTEAFF. The chain uses TRBV5-4 and TRBJ1-1; 9 nucleotides line up with TRBD1. Per the germline V gene, CDR1 is SGHNT and CDR2 is YYREEE (reference sequence). The CDR3 consists of 14 residues. V lost 4 bases to trimming and J lost 2 bases; unmatched junction nucleotides: 3.

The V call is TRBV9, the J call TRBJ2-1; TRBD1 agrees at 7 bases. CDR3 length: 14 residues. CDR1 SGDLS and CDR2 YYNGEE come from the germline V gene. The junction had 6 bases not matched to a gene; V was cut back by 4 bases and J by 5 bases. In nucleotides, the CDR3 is TGTGCCAGCAGCCCCAGGGACAGAGACAATGAGCAGTTCTTC. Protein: CASSPRDRDNEQFF.

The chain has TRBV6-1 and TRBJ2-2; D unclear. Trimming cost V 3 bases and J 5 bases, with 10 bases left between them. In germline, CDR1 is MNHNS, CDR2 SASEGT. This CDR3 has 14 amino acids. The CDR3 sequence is CASSDNHETGELFF. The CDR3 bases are TGTGCCAGCAGTGACAACCACGAGACCGGGGAGCTGTTTTTT.

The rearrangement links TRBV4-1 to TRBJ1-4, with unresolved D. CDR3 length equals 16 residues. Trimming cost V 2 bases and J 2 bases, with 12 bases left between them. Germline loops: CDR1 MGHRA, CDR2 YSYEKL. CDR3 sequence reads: CASSQNGIGTNEKLFF. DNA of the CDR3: TGCGCCAGCAGCCAAAACGGGATAGGCACTAATGAAAAACTGTTTTTT.

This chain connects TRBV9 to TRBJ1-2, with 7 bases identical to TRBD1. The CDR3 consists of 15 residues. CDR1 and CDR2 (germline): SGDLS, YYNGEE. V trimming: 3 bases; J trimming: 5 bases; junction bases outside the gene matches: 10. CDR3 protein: CASSARQGSGYGYTF. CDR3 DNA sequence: TGTGCCAGCAGCGCGAGACAGGGTTCGGGGTATGGCTACACCTTC.

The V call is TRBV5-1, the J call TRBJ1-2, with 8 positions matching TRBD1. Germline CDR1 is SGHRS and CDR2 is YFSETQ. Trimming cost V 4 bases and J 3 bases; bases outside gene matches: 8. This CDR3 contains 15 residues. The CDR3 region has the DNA TGCGCCAGCAGCCAAGGGGGACAGGCGGACTATGGCTACACCTTC. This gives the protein CASSQGGQADYGYTF. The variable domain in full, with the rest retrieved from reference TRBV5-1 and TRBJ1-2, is KAGVTQTPRYLIKTRGQQVTLSCSPISGHRSVSWYQQTPGQGLQFLFEYFSETQRNKGNFPGRFSGRQFSNSRSEMNVSTLELGDSALYLCASSQGGQADYGYTFGSGTRLTVV.

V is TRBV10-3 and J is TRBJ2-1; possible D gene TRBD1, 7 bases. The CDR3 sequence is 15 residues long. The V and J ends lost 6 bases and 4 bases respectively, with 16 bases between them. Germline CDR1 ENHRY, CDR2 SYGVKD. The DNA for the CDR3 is TGTGCCATCAGAATCGGAGGGACAGAATACAATGAGCAGTTCTTC. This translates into CAIRIGGTEYNEQFF.